This T cell receptor beta chain was found in a study of blood T cell repertoires in COVID-19. Across the whole study: Some COVID-19 samples were acute and others convalescent; all came from the United States, Italy and Spain. Sample material is recorded as cDNA or gDNA derived from T cells, B-cell-depleted T cells, or PBMCs.

The CDR3 covers 15 residues. Germline values: CDR1 SGHRS, CDR2 YFSETQ. With 0 bases clipped from V and 2 bases from J, the junction kept 2 bases outside the gene matches. Methods used by the authors: Counts of nucleated cells, estimated from reference gene primer amplification, were obtained. Measured with immunoSEQ multiplex PCR; TCRdb has only the in-frame clones, and not every one. V, J and clone size were drawn from that table, and D and trimming were deduced from the DNA. Among about 200,000 clones, around 81% were seen once, and the ten largest hold around 5.1%. The sample was peripheral blood. The source of this sequence is a woman between 70 and 85 years old with acute or convalescent COVID-19. J is TRBJ2-7 and V is TRBV5-1, with 10 positions matching TRBD2. DNA for the CDR3: TGCGCCAGCAGCTTGGTAGCGGGAGGAACCTACGAGCAGTACTTC. Protein: CASSLVAGGTYEQYF.